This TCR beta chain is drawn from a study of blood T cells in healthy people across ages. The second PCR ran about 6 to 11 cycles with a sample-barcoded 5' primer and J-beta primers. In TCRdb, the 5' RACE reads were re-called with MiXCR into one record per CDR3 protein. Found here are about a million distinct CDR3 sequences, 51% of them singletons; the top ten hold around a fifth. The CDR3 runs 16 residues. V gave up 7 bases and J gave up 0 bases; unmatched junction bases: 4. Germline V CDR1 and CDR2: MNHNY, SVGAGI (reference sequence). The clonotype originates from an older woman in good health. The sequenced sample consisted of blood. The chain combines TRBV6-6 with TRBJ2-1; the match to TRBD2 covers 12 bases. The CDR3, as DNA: TGTGCCAGCACCGTGACTAGCGGGAGCTCCTACAATGAGCAGTTCTTC. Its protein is CASTVTSGSSYNEQFF.